This T cell receptor beta chain came from a study of blood T cell repertoires in COVID-19. Across the whole study: Both acute and convalescent COVID-19 samples were obtained from the United States, Italy and Spain. Sources were T cells, B-cell-depleted T cells, or PBMCs; the material itself was cDNA or gDNA.

This CDR3 is 14 amino acids long. CDR1 LGHNT and CDR2 FRNRAP come from the germline V gene. V was pared by 5 bases and J by 8 bases, with 18 bases between. As processed by the authors: The authors estimated nucleated cell counts from reference gene primer amplification. Libraries were prepared by immunoSEQ multiplex PCR; TCRdb keeps only in-frame clonotypes and omits some of them. Clone size and the V and J calls come from that table; the DNA yielded D and trimming. The sample contains 410,000 or so clones, 89% of which appear only once. A Seattle source enrolled patients during active infection and followed them longitudinally.

This chain links TRBV12-5 with TRBJ1-2; D is unclear. The receptor was isolated from a woman aged 40-49 years with COVID-19, enrolled during active disease. Sequences were obtained from peripheral blood. The CDR3 DNA follows: TGTGCTAGTGGTGTGGACGGGAGTCCACGAGGCTACACCTTC. Translated: CASGVDGSPRGYTF. Drawing the rest from reference TRBV12-5 and TRBJ1-2, the complete variable domain is DARVTQTPRHKVTEMGQEVTMRCQPILGHNTVFWYRQTMMQGLELLAYFRNRAPLDDSGMPKDRFSAEMPDATLATLKIQPSEPRDSAVYFCASGVDGSPRGYTFGSGTRLTVV.